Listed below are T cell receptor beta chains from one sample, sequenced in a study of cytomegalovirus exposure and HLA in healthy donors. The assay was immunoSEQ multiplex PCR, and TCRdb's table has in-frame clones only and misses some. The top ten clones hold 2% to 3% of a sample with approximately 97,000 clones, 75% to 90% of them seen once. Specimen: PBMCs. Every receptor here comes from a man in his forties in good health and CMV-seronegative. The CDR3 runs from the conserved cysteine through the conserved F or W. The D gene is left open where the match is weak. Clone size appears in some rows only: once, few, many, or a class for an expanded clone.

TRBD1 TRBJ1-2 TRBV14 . CASSQGQGYYGYTF TGTGCCAGCAGCCAGGGACAGGGGTACTATGGCTACACCTTC
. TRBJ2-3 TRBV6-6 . CASSYGGTDTQYF TGTGCCAGCAGTTACGGAGGCACAGATACGCAGTATTTT
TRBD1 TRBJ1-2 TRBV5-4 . CASSVGTANYGYTF TGTGCCAGCAGCGTGGGGACAGCTAACTATGGCTACACCTTC
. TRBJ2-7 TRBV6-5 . CASRKGVGLFYEQYF TGTGCCAGCAGAAAGGGGGTTGGGTTGTTCTACGAGCAGTACTTC
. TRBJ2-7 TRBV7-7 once CASSPSAGREQYF TGTGCTAGCAGCCCGTCCGCAGGGCGCGAGCAGTACTTC
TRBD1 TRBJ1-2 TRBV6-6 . CASNLGTGVNYGYTF TGTGCCAGCAACCTGGGGACAGGTGTTAACTATGGCTACACCTTC
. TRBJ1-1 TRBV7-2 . CASSLRGNLDAFF TGTGCCAGCAGCCTTCGGGGTAACTTGGATGCTTTCTTT
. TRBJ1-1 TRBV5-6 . CASSLTGTEAFF TGTGCCAGCAGCTTAACCGGGACAGAAGCTTTCTTT
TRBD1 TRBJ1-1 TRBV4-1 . CASSRTQGVSNTEAFF TGCGCCAGCAGCCGGACACAGGGGGTTAGTAACACTGAAGCTTTCTTT
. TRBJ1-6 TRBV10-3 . CAISGNREGSPLHF TGTGCCATCAGTGGCAACAGGGAAGGTTCACCCCTCCACTTT